Following are 27 T cell receptor beta chains from one sample sequenced in a study of vaccination effects on CD4 cells after COVID-19 (dated by TCRdb to between 2021 and 2024). Their antigen targets remain unknown. The library came from the immunoSEQ multiplex PCR assay. Not all clones reach the TCRdb copy of this immuneACCESS table, which keeps in-frame sequences only. Checked studies attribute under half of the gap to unresolved V genes and leave the rest unexplained. Counted in this sample were more than 25,000 clones; roughly 63% of them appeared once. The ten largest clones capture under 30% of the sample. The ViraFEST assay stimulated PBMC with viral peptide pools and then used TCR sequencing to identify antigen-specific CD4+ T cell clonotypes by expansion. After around 10 days of culture, CD4+ T cells were isolated with the EasySep CD4+ T cell isolation kit. Source: CD4+ T cells from PBMCs cultured with HCoV-229E spike peptides, taken before COVID-19 vaccination. The sample's cell subset or site label, in plain terms: HCoV-229E spike overlapping peptide pool stimulation. These receptors originate from a human donor who received a COVID-19 vaccine.

The chain is built from TRBV4-1 and TRBJ1-2; D unclear. Germline CDR1 MGHRA, CDR2 YSYEKL. The CDR3 consists of 15 residues. Trimming pared 0 bases from V and 4 bases from J, leaving 12 bases between. CDR3 sequence: CASSQDPTVPYGYTF. In DNA form, the CDR3 reads TGCGCCAGCAGCCAAGATCCCACAGTCCCCTATGGCTACACCTTC.

V gene TRBV6-4 combines with J gene TRBJ2-1; D ambiguous. CDR1 and CDR2 (germline): MRHNA, SNTAGT. The CDR3 is 14 residues long. Deletions cut 0 bases from V and 4 bases from J, with 7 bases between. CDR3 in DNA: TGTGCCAGCAGTGACTCGGACGGATACAATGAGCAGTTCTTC. Protein product: CASSDSDGYNEQFF.

V and J are TRBV5-8 and TRBJ1-2, with a tentative D call TRBD1 (5 bases). V gave up 0 bases and J gave up 2 bases, with 11 bases separating them. The germline CDR1 and CDR2 sequences are SGHTS and YDEGEE. CDR3 length equals 15 residues. The CDR3 region is CASSLEGRVNYGYTF. The CDR3 DNA reads TGTGCCAGCAGCTTGGAAGGCAGGGTGAACTATGGCTACACCTTC.

The table lists this clone with a count of one. The chain is built from TRBV30 and TRBJ1-2; D is ambiguous. CDR1 GTSNPN and CDR2 SVGIG come from the germline V gene (reference sequence). Trimming pared 0 bases from V and 8 bases from J, leaving 22 bases between. This CDR3 contains 16 residues. The CDR3 here is CAWSVFPPLFREGYTF. The CDR3 DNA reads as TGTGCCTGGAGTGTTTTCCCCCCCTTATTTCGGGAAGGCTACACCTTC. Drawing the rest from reference TRBV30 and TRBJ1-2, the complete variable domain is SQTIHQWPATLVQPVGSPLSLECTVEGTSNPNLYWYRQAAGRGLQLLFYSVGIGQISSEVPQNLSASRPQDRQFILSSKKLLLSDSGFYLCAWSVFPPLFREGYTFGSGTRLTVV.

This clone was seen only a few times. V usage is TRBV3-1 (or the pseudogene TRBV3-2) and J usage is TRBJ1-1, with D unresolved. With 1 base removed from V and 1 base from J, the gap between germline ends came to 7 bases. CDR1 is LGHDT, CDR2 YNNKEL, per germline (reference sequence). This CDR3 spans 14 amino acids. CDR3 amino acids: CASSQVWRNTEAFF. CDR3 sequence (DNA): TGTGCCAGCAGCCAAGTATGGCGGAACACTGAAGCTTTCTTT.

V and J are TRBV27 and TRBJ2-3, with 10 bases identical to TRBD2. The germline V gene has CDR1 MNHEY and CDR2 SMNVEV (reference sequence). Trimming cost V 6 bases and J 2 bases; bases outside gene matches: 8. This CDR3 contains 16 residues. DNA for the CDR3: TGTGCCAGCAGACTGGGACTAGCGTCGAACACAGATACGCAGTATTTT. As protein: CASRLGLASNTDTQYF.

The gene calls are TRBV19 and TRBJ1-5; D is perhaps TRBD1 (6 bases). Looked up from germline, CDR1 is LNHDA and CDR2 is SQIVND (reference sequence). V was pared by 6 bases and J by 3 bases, with 15 bases between. The CDR3 runs to 15 residues. CDR3 residues: CASSLQGSANQPQHF. CDR3 DNA sequence: TGTGCCAGTAGCCTACAGGGTAGCGCCAATCAGCCCCAGCATTTT.

The CDR3 DNA reads as TGTGCCAGCGGAAAACAGGGCTACGAGCAGTACTTC. As protein: CASGKQGYEQYF. V usage is TRBV6-6 and J usage is TRBJ2-7; possibly TRBD1 for D (6 bases). V gave up 8 bases and J gave up 3 bases, with 11 bases separating them. CDR1 and CDR2 (germline): MNHNY, SVGAGI (reference sequence). The length of the CDR3 is 12 residues.

The CDR3 DNA reads as TGTGCCAGCTCACTGGAGGATACGCAGTATTTT. Its translation is CASSLEDTQYF. The genes are TRBV18 and TRBJ2-3; D is unclear. Looked up from germline, CDR1 is KGHSH and CDR2 is LQKENI. Trimming cost V 4 bases and J 6 bases, with 5 bases left between them. The CDR3 length is 11 residues.

The chain couples TRBV12-3 or TRBV12-4 to TRBJ1-1; the D gene is possibly TRBD1 (5 bases). CDR3 length equals 13 residues. V lost 1 base, J lost 6 bases, and 9 bases lay in between. The CDR3 DNA reads as TGTGCCAGCAGTTTAGGGGGGGGATCTGAAGCTTTCTTT. Translation: CASSLGGGSEAFF.

This chain links TRBV5-4 with TRBJ2-6; D not certain. Looked up from germline, CDR1 is SGHNT and CDR2 is YYREEE (reference sequence). Trimming removed 4 bases from V and 0 bases from J, with 5 bases in between. CDR3 length: 14 amino acids. In DNA, the CDR3 is TGTGCCAGCAGCAAAACCTCTGGGGCCAACGTCCTGACTTTC. Translation: CASSKTSGANVLTF.

The rearrangement uses TRBV19 and TRBJ2-1, with 10 positions matching TRBD1. Looked up from germline, CDR1 is LNHDA and CDR2 is SQIVND (reference sequence). J was trimmed by 5 bases and V by 4 bases; bases with no gene match: 8. The CDR3 covers 16 residues. The CDR3 coding sequence is TGTGCCAGTAGTACACGAAGGACAGGGGGGAACAATGAGCAGTTCTTC. Amino acid sequence: CASSTRRTGGNNEQFF.

This clone appeared a few times. V and J are TRBV5-1 and TRBJ1-3; D may be TRBD1 (5 bases). The germline CDR1 and CDR2 sequences are SGHRS and YFSETQ. The V end lost 0 bases, the J end lost 0 bases, and 7 bases lay between the germline ends. The CDR3 contains 15 residues. The CDR3 loop is CASSLGTSSGNTIYF. As DNA, the CDR3 is TGCGCCAGCAGCTTGGGGACAAGCTCTGGAAACACCATATATTTT.

The rearrangement joins TRBV9 to TRBJ1-1, with 7 bases matching TRBD1. Trimming at V came to 4 bases and at J to 1 base, leaving 4 bases not matched to a gene. The CDR3 length is 14 residues. The germline V gene has CDR1 SGDLS and CDR2 YYNGEE. CDR3 sequence: CASSPRQGNTEAFF. The CDR3 nucleotides are TGTGCCAGCAGCCCCCGACAGGGGAACACTGAAGCTTTCTTT.

This chain uses TRBV19 with TRBJ1-6; D might be TRBD1 (6 bases). Between the trimmed V and J ends, which lost 1 base and 8 bases, there was a span of 15 bases. Germline assignment: CDR1 LNHDA and CDR2 SQIVND (reference sequence). The CDR3 sequence is 16 residues long. The CDR3 DNA sequence: TGTGCCAGTAGTATAGGCCGGACAGTTCAACATTCACCCCTCCACTTT. Its translation is CASSIGRTVQHSPLHF. Combining the CDR3 with reference TRBV19 and TRBJ1-6 gives the whole variable domain DGGITQSPKYLFRKEGQNVTLSCEQNLNHDAMYWYRQDPGQGLRLIYYSQIVNDFQKGDIAEGYSVSREKKESFPLTVTSAQKNPTAFYLCASSIGRTVQHSPLHFGNGTRLTVT.

This clone has just one count. The rearrangement uses TRBV7-2 and TRBJ2-7; 14 positions agree with TRBD2. From germline, CDR1 is SGHTA and CDR2 FQGNSA. J gave up 4 bases and V 4 bases, and 6 bases lay outside the gene matches. This CDR3 contains 16 residues. CDR3 sequence: CASSSGLAGDRYEQYF. The CDR3 DNA reads TGTGCCAGCAGCTCGGGACTAGCGGGAGACAGATACGAGCAGTACTTC.

The rearrangement joins TRBV7-2 to TRBJ2-3; 9 bases are a match to TRBD1. This CDR3 spans 18 amino acids. The V and J ends lost 1 base and 4 bases, in that order; junction bases with no gene match: 12. From germline, CDR1 is SGHTA and CDR2 FQGNSA. The CDR3 sequence is CASSLGRGQGPGADTQYF. The CDR3 bases are TGTGCCAGCAGCTTAGGGAGGGGACAGGGCCCCGGGGCAGATACGCAGTATTTT.

For the CDR3, the DNA is TGTGCCAGCAGCTTGGGGCACATGGCTTTCTTT. Translated, it gives CASSLGHMAFF. The genes are TRBV5-6 and TRBJ1-1; D gene ambiguous. V was cut by 0 bases and J by 11 bases, with 8 bases left in between. The CDR3 is made up of 11 amino acids. From germline, CDR1 is SGHDT and CDR2 YYEEEE. The full variable domain, its missing parts supplied by reference TRBV5-6 and TRBJ1-1, is DAGVTQSPTHLIKTRGQQVTLRCSPKSGHDTVSWYQQALGQGPQFIFQYYEEEERQRGNFPDRFSGHQFPNYSSELNVNALLLGDSALYLCASSLGHMAFFGQGTRLTVV.

The chain joins TRBV6-2 or TRBV6-3 to TRBJ2-5; TRBD2 agrees at 8 bases. With V trimmed by 4 bases and J by 5 bases, 12 bases remained unmatched. The CDR3 loop spans 16 amino acids. Germline CDR1 is MNHEY and CDR2 is SVGEGT. This CDR3 is CASSFTLSGAGETQYF. The CDR3 region has the DNA TGTGCCAGCAGTTTTACTCTTAGCGGGGCAGGGGAGACCCAGTACTTC.

At least ten counts were recorded for this clone. This sequence joins TRBV3-1 (or the pseudogene TRBV3-2) and TRBJ1-3; D gene uncertain. Germline CDR1 is LGHDT and CDR2 is YNNKEL (reference sequence). V dropped 0 bases and J dropped 0 bases, with 6 bases sitting between them. The CDR3 length is 15 residues. CDR3 DNA sequence: TGTGCCAGCAGCCAAGAGAGGATCTCTGGAAACACCATATATTTT. Protein sequence: CASSQERISGNTIYF.

The J gene is TRBJ2-4, the V gene TRBV6-5; D uncertain. Germline-derived CDR1 and CDR2 are MNHEY and SVGAGI. The V end was cut by 0 bases, the J end by 3 bases, with 0 bases between. This CDR3 comprises 12 residues. The CDR3 bases are TGTGCCAGCAGTTACTCCAAAAACATTCAGTACTTC. This translates into CASSYSKNIQYF.

The V call is TRBV29-1, the J call TRBJ2-6, with no clear D. Germline CDR1 is SQVTM and CDR2 is ANQGSEA. The CDR3 extends over 12 amino acids. With 6 bases removed from V and 4 bases from J, the gap between germline ends came to 7 bases. CDR3 sequence: CSVASGANVLTF. CDR3 nucleotides: TGCAGCGTAGCCTCAGGGGCCAACGTCCTGACTTTC.

The chain has TRBV19 and TRBJ1-2; no clear D gene. The length of the CDR3 is 17 residues. The V gene lost 7 bases and the J gene lost 8 bases, with 29 bases spanning the gap. Germline CDR1 and CDR2: LNHDA and SQIVND (reference sequence). This chain's CDR3 is CASTPQSDGSPVGGYTF. CDR3 nucleotide sequence: TGTGCCAGTACACCACAATCGGACGGATCGCCTGTGGGGGGCTACACCTTC.

The chain is built from TRBV5-1 and TRBJ2-1; 7 bases align to TRBD2. Germline CDR1 SGHRS, CDR2 YFSETQ. V dropped 5 bases and J dropped 2; count of bases not matched to a gene: 4. The length of the CDR3 is 14 residues. The CDR3 here is CASRERGTYNEQFF. The DNA for the CDR3 is TGCGCCAGCAGGGAGCGGGGAACCTACAATGAGCAGTTCTTC. Filled out from reference TRBV5-1 and TRBJ2-1, the complete variable domain reads KAGVTQTPRYLIKTRGQQVTLSCSPISGHRSVSWYQQTPGQGLQFLFEYFSETQRNKGNFPGRFSGRQFSNSRSEMNVSTLELGDSALYLCASRERGTYNEQFFGPGTRLTVL.

This clone was picked up a small number of times. This chain links TRBV19 with TRBJ2-7; D is undetermined. This CDR3 has 14 amino acids. CDR1 and CDR2 (germline): LNHDA, SQIVND (reference sequence). Between the trimmed V and J ends, which lost 5 bases and 0 bases, there was a span of 11 bases. CDR3 amino acids: CASSQNPNSYEQYF. The CDR3 DNA reads as TGTGCCAGTAGTCAGAACCCTAACTCCTACGAGCAGTACTTC.

The chain carries TRBV10-3 and TRBJ1-5; the match to TRBD1 covers 12 bases. This CDR3 has 14 residues. Germline V CDR1 and CDR2: ENHRY, SYGVKD. J was trimmed by 5 bases and V by 10 bases; bases with no gene match: 6. The DNA for the CDR3 is TGTGCCACCAGGGGACAGGGGGCGGATCAGCCCCAGCATTTT. It codes for CATRGQGADQPQHF.

This clone was observed a handful of times. V usage is TRBV5-6 and J usage is TRBJ1-1; tentatively, D is TRBD1 (6 bases). This CDR3 has 15 amino acids. Germline V gene sequence: CDR1 SGHDT, CDR2 YYEEEE. With 0 bases removed from V and 1 base from J, the gap between germline ends came to 10 bases. The CDR3: CASSLVGGGNTEAFF. The DNA for the CDR3 is TGTGCCAGCAGCTTGGTCGGAGGGGGGAACACTGAAGCTTTCTTT. The full variable domain, completed using reference TRBV5-6 and TRBJ1-1, is DAGVTQSPTHLIKTRGQQVTLRCSPKSGHDTVSWYQQALGQGPQFIFQYYEEEERQRGNFPDRFSGHQFPNYSSELNVNALLLGDSALYLCASSLVGGGNTEAFFGQGTRLTVV.